This entry concerns a single TCR beta chain. Its cognate antigen is unknown. Division of CD4+ cells produced a CD45RA+ naive subset and a CD45RA-negative memory subset. The data were obtained in a study of shared clonotypes between healthy human individuals. Whole-study results and caveats: Non-shared clonotypes showed lower generation probabilities than clonotypes common to all four donors. Few donors limited the genetic and exposure-history diversity represented.

V was cut by 5 bases and J by 1 base, with 13 bases left in between. The CDR3 is 14 residues long. CDR1 and CDR2 from the germline V gene are SQVTM and ANQGSEA. Every subset's genomic DNA went evenly onto several immunoSEQ plates. The table came from immunoSEQ multiplex PCR; TCRdb's copy has only in-frame clones and leaves some out. The sample lists under 2.5 million clones, about 90% seen once, with approximately 0.4% in the top ten. The chain recombines TRBV29-1 with TRBJ2-3, with D maybe TRBD2 (6 bases). Specimen: naive CD4+ T cells from PBMCs. Subset meaning: CD45RA+ positively selected. The sequence was obtained from a young man in good health. Some clones in this sample may be carry-over from other donors' samples. The CDR3: CSVSGRSRTDTQYF. The CDR3 DNA sequence: TGCAGCGTTTCAGGGAGGTCGCGCACAGATACGCAGTATTTT.